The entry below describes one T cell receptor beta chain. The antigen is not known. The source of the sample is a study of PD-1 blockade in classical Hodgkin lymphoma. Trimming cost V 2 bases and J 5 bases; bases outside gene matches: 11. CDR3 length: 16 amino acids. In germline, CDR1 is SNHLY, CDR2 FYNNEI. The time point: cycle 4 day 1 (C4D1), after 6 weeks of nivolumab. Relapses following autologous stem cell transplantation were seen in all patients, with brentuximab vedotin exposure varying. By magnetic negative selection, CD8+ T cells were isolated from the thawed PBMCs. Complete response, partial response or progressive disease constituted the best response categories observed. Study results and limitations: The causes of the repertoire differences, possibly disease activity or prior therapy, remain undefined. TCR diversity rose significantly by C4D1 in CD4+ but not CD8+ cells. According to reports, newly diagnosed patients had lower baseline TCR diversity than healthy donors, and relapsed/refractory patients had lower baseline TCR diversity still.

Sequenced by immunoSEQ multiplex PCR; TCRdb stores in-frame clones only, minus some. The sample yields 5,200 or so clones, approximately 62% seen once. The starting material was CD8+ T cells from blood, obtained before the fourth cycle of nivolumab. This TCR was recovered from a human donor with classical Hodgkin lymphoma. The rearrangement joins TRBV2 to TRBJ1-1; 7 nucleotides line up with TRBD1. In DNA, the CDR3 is TGTGCCAGCAGTGAACCCTGGAGGGGGCCGGGGACTGAAGCTTTCTTT. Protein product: CASSEPWRGPGTEAFF. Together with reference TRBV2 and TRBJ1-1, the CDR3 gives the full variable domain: EPEVTQTPSHQVTQMGQEVILRCVPISNHLYFYWYRQILGQKVEFLVSFYNNEISEKSEIFDDQFSVERPDGSNFTLKIRSTKLEDSAMYFCASSEPWRGPGTEAFFGQGTRLTVV.